The 31 T cell receptor beta chains given below trace back to one sample, sequenced in a study of prognosis after radiotherapy for stage I lung cancer. From genomic DNA, two-round multiplex PCR was used to amplify TCR beta CDR3. First-round PCR amplification was performed with primers specific to each TRBV and TRBJ gene. TCRdb analysed the multiplex PCR reads with MiXCR anew, one entry per CDR3 protein. Of tens of thousands of distinct CDR3 sequences listed, roughly 40% are singletons. The specimen comprised PBMCs, sampled before or after stereotactic body radiation therapy (not recorded which). The receptors were sampled from a donor older than 45 with non-small cell lung cancer.

As to this clonotype: This is likely an artifact of a read error, given a far larger clone one base away. The J gene is TRBJ2-1, the V gene TRBV6-1; possible D gene TRBD2, 5 bases. The CDR3 extends over 18 amino acids. Looked up from germline, CDR1 is MNHNS and CDR2 is SASEGT. Trimming took off 5 bases at V and 5 bases at J, with 25 bases between the two ends. CDR3 protein: CASSYRAGGWYRNNEQFF. CDR3 DNA sequence: TGTGCCAGCAGTTACCGCGCGGGCGGTTGGTATCGAAACAATGAGCAGTTCTTC.

In its sample, this clonotype was seen many times. The rearrangement uses TRBV18 and TRBJ1-1; possibly TRBD1 for D (6 bases). With 5 bases removed from V and 6 bases from J, the gap between germline ends came to 19 bases. The CDR3 loop spans 15 amino acids. The germline gives CDR1 KGHSH, CDR2 LQKENI. As DNA, the CDR3 is TGTGCCAGCTCAACCTCAGGGGATAGAACGGCTGAAGCTTTCTTT. This encodes CASSTSGDRTAEAFF.

As concerns this clonotype: An end of the junction differs from the germline gene, which may be a read error. The genes are TRBV28 and TRBJ2-3; 8 nucleotides align to TRBD2. The V gene's germline CDR1 is MDHEN and CDR2 SYDVKM. CDR3 length equals 17 residues. DNA for the CDR3: TGTGCAAGCAGTTTACCGGGAGGGCAGGTGGGCACAGATACGCAGTATTTT. Translating gives CASSLPGGQVGTDTQYF. The whole variable domain, filled in from reference TRBV28 and TRBJ2-3, reads DVKVTQSSRYLVKRTGEKVFLECVQDMDHENMFWYRQDPGLGLRLIYFSYDVKMKEKGDIPEGYSVSREKKERFSLILESASTNQTSMYLCASSLPGGQVGTDTQYFGPGTRLTVL.

This clonotype appeared many times. The chain links TRBV20-1 to TRBJ2-7; the match to TRBD1 covers 11 bases. CDR1 is DFQATT and CDR2 is SNEGSKA in the germline V gene (reference sequence). The CDR3 has 16 residues. The trim removed 4 bases at V and 4 bases at J, leaving 12 bases unmatched. The CDR3 region has the DNA TGCAGTGCTATGTCTTCCGGGACAGGGGGATCTTACGAGCAGTACTTC. This encodes CSAMSSGTGGSYEQYF.

In its sample, this clonotype was seen a few times. The V and J genes are TRBV30 and TRBJ1-1; 7 bases fit TRBD1. Germline CDR1 GTSNPN, CDR2 SVGIG (reference sequence). The V gene end was trimmed by 3 bases and the J gene end by 3 bases; junction bases not matched to a gene: 10. This CDR3 spans 15 amino acids. CDR3 coding DNA: TGTGCCTGGAGCCCAAACAGGGGTAGATACACTGAAGCTTTCTTT. Amino acids: CAWSPNRGRYTEAFF. The full variable domain, its missing parts supplied by reference TRBV30 and TRBJ1-1, is SQTIHQWPATLVQPVGSPLSLECTVEGTSNPNLYWYRQAAGRGLQLLFYSVGIGQISSEVPQNLSASRPQDRQFILSSKKLLLSDSGFYLCAWSPNRGRYTEAFFGQGTRLTVV.

The genes are TRBV2 and TRBJ2-1; unclear D gene. The CDR3 loop spans 16 amino acids. Germline V gene lookup returns CDR1 SNHLY and CDR2 FYNNEI. V was trimmed by 4 bases and J by 0 bases, leaving 13 bases between them. The DNA of the CDR3 is TGTGCCAGCAGTGGGCTACCTCGGGCCTCCTACAATGAGCAGTTCTTC. Translating gives CASSGLPRASYNEQFF.

This clonotype showed up many times. The chain combines TRBV7-2 with TRBJ2-7; D might be TRBD2 (5 bases). Germline CDR1 and CDR2: SGHTA and FQGNSA. Trimming took off 5 bases at V and 2 bases at J, with 16 bases between the two ends. The CDR3 has 15 residues. CDR3 region: CASSATTGRTYEQYF. Written as DNA, the CDR3 is TGTGCCAGCAGCGCTACCACGGGAAGGACCTACGAGCAGTACTTC.

V gene TRBV2 combines with J gene TRBJ1-5; D is ambiguous. V shed 7 bases and J shed 5 bases, with 12 bases lying between them. Per the germline V gene, CDR1 is SNHLY and CDR2 is FYNNEI. The CDR3 runs 13 residues. Here the CDR3 DNA reads TGTGCCAGCAAGGGCGCGGAAGATCAGCCCCAGCATTTT. Its protein product is CASKGAEDQPQHF.

A remark on this clonotype: A far larger clone is a single base away, which makes a read error likely. The chain is built from TRBV6-2 or TRBV6-3 and TRBJ1-1, with D perhaps TRBD1 (5 bases). There are 14 residues in the CDR3. Looked up from germline, CDR1 is MNHEY and CDR2 is SVGEGT. CDR3 loop: CASSPHGGNTESFF. In DNA, the CDR3 is TGTGCCAGCAGCCCGCATGGGGGGAACACTGAATCTTTCTTT.

On this clonotype itself: One end of the junction fails to match germline, which may point to a read error. The V and J genes are TRBV6-2 or TRBV6-3 and TRBJ1-1; 7 bases agree with TRBD1. Germline CDR1 MNHEY, CDR2 SVGEGT. The CDR3 spans 16 residues. In nucleotides, the CDR3 is TGTGCCAGCAGTTACTACGACAGGGTTCGGAACACTGAAGCTCTCTTT. This translates into CASSYYDRVRNTEALF.

This clonotype was observed many times. This chain uses TRBV28 with TRBJ1-1; D is perhaps TRBD1 (5 bases). This CDR3 is 14 amino acids long. V was cut by 4 bases and J by 0 bases, with 9 bases left in between. Germline V CDR1 and CDR2: MDHEN, SYDVKM. This CDR3 reads CASSSGTVNTEAFF. CDR3 nucleotide sequence: TGTGCCAGCAGTTCCGGGACTGTGAACACTGAAGCTTTCTTT.

Details on this clonotype: The junction departs from germline at one end; a sequencing error may be responsible. The chain employs TRBV29-1 and TRBJ2-3; D perhaps matches TRBD1 (5 bases). The CDR3 is 14 amino acids. From germline, CDR1 is SQVTM and CDR2 ANQGSEA. The CDR3 protein is CSADRQRGTYTQYF. CDR3 DNA: TGCAGCGCCGACCGCCAAAGGGGCACATATACGCAGTATTTT.

This clonotype was counted ten times or more. The V gene is TRBV27, the J gene TRBJ1-6; TRBD1 agrees at 9 bases. Trimming at V came to 6 bases and at J to 10 bases, leaving 7 bases not matched to a gene. The CDR3 totals 14 residues. The V gene's germline CDR1 is MNHEY and CDR2 SMNVEV (reference sequence). For the CDR3, the DNA is TGTGCCAGCAGCCTCCGGGACAGGGACTCACCCCTCCACTTT. Amino acids: CASSLRDRDSPLHF.

This clonotype was found a few times. Since a much larger clone is just one base distant, this may be a read error. The chain couples TRBV7-9 to TRBJ2-5; TRBD1 is a possible D gene (6 bases). Germline V lookup: CDR1 SEHNR, CDR2 FQNEAQ (reference sequence). CDR3 length: 13 residues. CDR3 in amino acids: CASSTGRQDTQYF. In DNA, the CDR3 is TGTGCCAGCAGTACAGGGAGACAAGATACCCAGTACTTC.

CDR3 in DNA: TGTGCCAGCAGTCTGGGCAATGAAAAACTGTTTTTT. Encoded protein: CASSLGNEKLFF. The chain uses TRBV6-1 and TRBJ1-4; no clear D. The CDR3 contains 12 residues. V was cut by 5 bases and J by 5 bases, with 6 bases left in between. The germline V gene encodes CDR1 MNHNS and CDR2 SASEGT.

This clonotype was seen many times. This chain joins TRBV20-1 and TRBJ2-3; D uncertain. Trimming pared 5 bases from V and 2 bases from J, leaving 17 bases between. The CDR3 length is 15 residues. CDR1 is DFQATT, CDR2 SNEGSKA, per germline (reference sequence). The DNA of the CDR3 is TGCAGTGCTCCCCCACTAACGGAAACCACAGATACGCAGTATTTT. The encoded protein is CSAPPLTETTDTQYF.

The chain carries TRBV6-1 and TRBJ2-2; D possibly corresponds to TRBD1 (5 bases). Germline loops: CDR1 MNHNS, CDR2 SASEGT. There are 15 residues in the CDR3. V was cut by 6 bases and J by 2 bases, with 13 bases left in between. The CDR3 DNA sequence: TGTGCCAGCAGCCCACGACGGACAAACACCGGGGAGCTGTTTTTT. It codes for CASSPRRTNTGELFF.

Of note for this clonotype: A far larger clone is off by one base, so a read error is likely. This chain links TRBV11-2 with TRBJ2-7, with D unresolved. CDR1 SGHAT and CDR2 FQNNGV come from the germline V gene. The germline V and J ends were trimmed by 3 bases and 10 bases, with 19 bases remaining between them. The CDR3 runs to 14 residues. The CDR3 region is CASSFTDGQHTQYF. The CDR3 DNA follows: TGTGCCAGCAGCTTTACTGATGGGCAACATACCCAGTACTTC. The variable domain in full, with the rest retrieved from reference TRBV11-2 and TRBJ2-7, is EAGVAQSPRYKIIEKRQSVAFWCNPISGHATLYWYQQILGQGPKLLIQFQNNGVVDDSQLPKDRFSAERLKGVDSTLKIQPAKLEDSAVYLCASSFTDGQHTQYFGPGTRLTVT.

This rearrangement joins TRBV11-3 to TRBJ2-7; no clear D gene. CDR1 SGHNT and CDR2 YENEEA come from the germline V gene. Trimming stripped 5 bases from V and 6 bases from J, with 14 bases between. CDR3 size: 13 residues. The CDR3 nucleotides read TGTGCCAGCAGCCAGGACCTATATACCGAGCAGTACTTC. Protein product: CASSQDLYTEQYF. Using reference TRBV11-3 and TRBJ2-7 for the parts outside the CDR3, the full variable domain is EAGVVQSPRYKIIEKKQPVAFWCNPISGHNTLYWYLQNLGQGPELLIRYENEEAVDDSQLPKDRFSAERLKGVDSTLKIQPAELGDSAVYLCASSQDLYTEQYFGPGTRLTVT.

There are many counts of this clonotype. The rearrangement links TRBV20-1 to TRBJ2-3; D perhaps matches TRBD2 (6 bases). Per germline, CDR1 DFQATT and CDR2 SNEGSKA (reference sequence). The CDR3 extends over 14 amino acids. V shed 6 bases and J shed 0 bases, with 13 bases lying between them. The CDR3 spells CSAKSGFSTDTQYF. The DNA for the CDR3 is TGCAGTGCAAAGAGCGGGTTCAGCACAGATACGCAGTATTTT.

This clonotype was detected ten times or more. The chain recombines TRBV3-1 with TRBJ2-7; weak D call: TRBD2 (5 bases). Germline V gene data show CDR1 as LGHDT and CDR2 as YNNKEL (reference sequence). The CDR3 sequence is 14 residues long. V lost 4 bases, J lost 5 bases, and 15 bases lay in between. CDR3 nucleotide sequence: TGTGCCAGCAGCCCCCCCCTTAGCGACCACGAGCAGTACTTC. The encoded protein is CASSPPLSDHEQYF.

The rearrangement links TRBV5-4 to TRBJ2-7; 11 bases line up with TRBD2. The junction had 4 bases not matched to a gene; V was cut back by 4 bases and J by 1 base. Germline V gene lookup returns CDR1 SGHNT and CDR2 YYREEE (reference sequence). The CDR3 covers 15 residues. The CDR3 is CASSRTSGRSYEQYF. The CDR3 region has the DNA TGTGCCAGCAGCCGGACTAGCGGGCGTTCCTACGAGCAGTACTTC.

CDR3 coding DNA: TGTGCCAGTAGTATAGATCCTAGTACCACAGATACGCAGTATTTT. Protein product: CASSIDPSTTDTQYF. The rearrangement uses TRBV19 and TRBJ2-3; D is unresolved. V lost 0 bases, J lost 2 bases, and 9 bases lay in between. The CDR3 has 15 residues. CDR1 and CDR2 (germline): LNHDA, SQIVND (reference sequence). Full variable domain (rest looked up from reference TRBV19 and TRBJ2-3): DGGITQSPKYLFRKEGQNVTLSCEQNLNHDAMYWYRQDPGQGLRLIYYSQIVNDFQKGDIAEGYSVSREKKESFPLTVTSAQKNPTAFYLCASSIDPSTTDTQYFGPGTRLTVL.

About this clonotype: It may be a read error: a sequence one base away is much more abundant. V and J are TRBV14 and TRBJ2-7; D remains ambiguous. Deletions cut 4 bases from V and 5 bases from J, with 18 bases between. CDR1 SGHDN and CDR2 FVKESK come from the germline V gene. The CDR3 contains 15 residues. CDR3 protein: CASSPLGHLGHEQYF. As DNA, the CDR3 is TGTGCCAGCAGCCCACTTGGGCATCTTGGCCACGAGCAGTACTTC.

The chain combines TRBV5-6 with TRBJ1-1; D is possibly TRBD1 (6 bases). This CDR3 spans 15 amino acids. The germline CDR1 and CDR2 sequences are SGHDT and YYEEEE. Trimming pared 4 bases from V and 1 base from J, leaving 14 bases between. DNA of the CDR3: TGTGCCAGCAGCATTTTCAGGGGAGGGAACACTGAAGCTTTCTTT. It translates to CASSIFRGGNTEAFF. Looking up the rest from reference TRBV5-6 and TRBJ1-1 gives the full variable domain: DAGVTQSPTHLIKTRGQQVTLRCSPKSGHDTVSWYQQALGQGPQFIFQYYEEEERQRGNFPDRFSGHQFPNYSSELNVNALLLGDSALYLCASSIFRGGNTEAFFGQGTRLTVV.

The chain joins TRBV7-9 to TRBJ2-1; 10 nucleotides match TRBD2. Germline trimming cut 4 bases from V and 7 bases from J; bases unmatched to any gene: 7. Germline V gives CDR1 SEHNR, CDR2 FQNEAQ (reference sequence). The CDR3 length is 15 residues. The CDR3 sequence is CASSSQSGRVNEQFF. CDR3 coding DNA: TGTGCCAGCAGCTCCCAAAGCGGGAGGGTTAATGAGCAGTTCTTC. Full variable domain (rest looked up from reference TRBV7-9 and TRBJ2-1): DTGVSQNPRHKITKRGQNVTFRCDPISEHNRLYWYRQTLGQGPEFLTYFQNEAQLEKSRLLSDRFSAERPKGSFSTLEIQRTEQGDSAMYLCASSSQSGRVNEQFFGPGTRLTVL.

This clonotype has at least ten counts. This chain links TRBV5-6 with TRBJ2-7; either TRBD1 or TRBD2 may supply D (5 bases each). V dropped 0 bases and J dropped 1 base, with 11 bases sitting between them. Germline CDR1 reads SGHDT; CDR2 reads YYEEEE. The CDR3 runs 15 residues. The DNA of the CDR3 is TGTGCCAGCAGCTTGGGGGGGACGCTTTCCTACGAGCAGTACTTC. As protein: CASSLGGTLSYEQYF.

About this clonotype itself: A read error is the likely source, as a far larger clone sits one nucleotide away. This chain connects TRBV28 to TRBJ2-1, with a tentative D call TRBD2 (7 bases). The germline V gene encodes CDR1 MDHEN and CDR2 SYDVKM. The CDR3 contains 16 residues. The V and J ends lost 5 bases and 2 bases respectively, with 16 bases between them. The CDR3 nucleotides are TGTGCCAGCAGTGACTGGGGGGGCGATACCTACAATGAGCAGTTCTTC. This codes for CASSDWGGDTYNEQFF.

This clonotype was observed many times. V gene TRBV9 combines with J gene TRBJ2-7; the match to TRBD2 covers 7 bases. The junction had 14 bases not matched to a gene; V was cut back by 4 bases and J by 7 bases. Germline lookup yields CDR1 SGDLS and CDR2 YYNGEE. This CDR3 is 15 amino acids long. CDR3 coding DNA: TGTGCCAGCAGCATCTCCGGGACTACGCCGGGAGAGCAGTACTTC. This gives the protein CASSISGTTPGEQYF. The full variable domain, rest sourced from reference TRBV9 and TRBJ2-7, is DSGVTQTPKHLITATGQRVTLRCSPRSGDLSVYWYQQSLDQGLQFLIQYYNGEERAKGNILERFSAQQFPDLHSELNLSSLELGDSALYFCASSISGTTPGEQYFGPGTRLTVT.

A note on this clonotype: This is likely an artifact of a read error, given a far larger clone one base away. The DNA is left out, because the CDR3 cannot be placed on it with certainty; the CDR3 is given as TCRdb lists it. This chain joins TRBV6-2 or TRBV6-3 and TRBJ2-5; TRBD1 is the table's D call, not checked against the DNA. Germline V gene sequence: CDR1 MNHEY, CDR2 SVGEGT. The CDR3 is 15 amino acids long, termini counted. The CDR3 region is CASSWGWGSGETRYF.

This clonotype was counted many times. This chain uses TRBV5-1 with TRBJ2-2, with D tentatively TRBD1 (6 bases). V dropped 4 bases and J dropped 7 bases, with 14 bases sitting between them. The CDR3 extends over 14 amino acids. Germline V gene data show CDR1 as SGHRS and CDR2 as YFSETQ. The CDR3 sequence is CASSLEGGSGELFF. For the CDR3, the DNA is TGCGCCAGCAGCCTCGAAGGGGGAAGCGGGGAGCTGTTTTTT.